This T cell receptor beta chain appears in the sequencing data of a study of Graves' ophthalmopathy and Graves' hyperthyroidism. Looking at the study overall: Cases classed as stable hyperthyroidism had no ophthalmopathy within 18 months of follow-up.

Germline V CDR1 and CDR2: SQVTM, ANQGSEA. The CDR3 runs 12 residues. The J segment lost 7 bases and the V segment lost 6 bases, leaving 4 bases of the junction unmatched. This clonotype was found many times. The target antigen is unknown. Hyperthyroidism patients, aged 18 to 65, were newly diagnosed, under 2 months' duration. Study findings and constraints: Blood also contained most of the expanded thyroid clonotypes above 0.001 frequency.

Amplifying from RNA transcripts, the study obtained TCR beta CDR3 regions. RT-PCR with HTBI primers came first, then second-round multiplex PCR. One entry per CDR3 protein results from TCRdb running MiXCR on the multiplex PCR reads. The repertoire holds a few hundred thousand distinct CDR3 sequences, with about 35% as singletons. This sequence joins TRBV29-1 and TRBJ1-4; 8 positions agree with TRBD1. The receptor was isolated from an adult man with Graves' hyperthyroidism. Sequenced sample: peripheral blood or thyroid tissue (not recorded which). CDR3 DNA: TGCAGCGTGAGGACAGGGATTGAAAAACTGTTTTTT. Translated, it gives CSVRTGIEKLFF.